This TCR beta chain was profiled in a study of T cells after yellow fever vaccination. Study outcomes and limitations: The secondary response was weaker, and its peak arrived faster, on day 5 versus 15.

MiXCR, applied by TCRdb to the 5' RACE reads, yields one record per CDR3 protein. The sample carries about 160,000 distinct CDR3 sequences, almost 7% recorded once. This clonotype was detected ten times or more. The target antigen is unknown. V shed 9 bases and J shed 5 bases, with 24 bases lying between them. The germline V gene has CDR1 SNHLY and CDR2 FYNNEI. This CDR3 is built from 16 residues. The chain carries TRBV2 and TRBJ2-3; D tentatively fits TRBD1 or TRBD2 (5 bases each). The source material was CD4+ T cells sorted from PBMCs, sampled less than 6 days after the first yellow fever vaccination. This sequence originates from a man aged 18 to 29 who received the YFV17D yellow fever vaccine. The CDR3 DNA reads as TGTGCCAGGACAAGTGGTCGACAGAGGGCTCAAGATACGCAGTATTTT. It is translated as CARTSGRQRAQDTQYF.